The entry below gives a single T cell receptor beta chain sequence along with its context. Its antigen is unknown. These data are taken from a study of cytomegalovirus exposure and HLA in healthy donors. Study at large: Unique TCRs from HLA-typed donors, 80 million to 90 million of them, were held in an early data release.

The PCR employed 60 Vbeta primers together with 13 Jbeta primers. Assay: immunoSEQ multiplex PCR; the TCRdb copy retains only in-frame clones and omits some. Of 120,000 or so clones detected, 72% appear once; the ten largest clones hold around 4%. Study-wide results and caveats: As confirmed in vitro, a few CMV-associated chains were specific for CMV antigens. Association with HLA alleles at 0.05 false discovery rate was found for 16,951 TCR beta sequences in a later analysis.

V lost 6 bases to trimming and J lost 4 bases; unmatched junction nucleotides: 6. This CDR3 contains 14 residues. Germline V gives CDR1 SNHLY, CDR2 FYNNEI. The TCR was taken from a man aged 25-45 years in good health and CMV-seronegative. Sequenced material: PBMCs. The rearrangement uses TRBV2 and TRBJ1-5; TRBD1 aligns across 7 bases. The CDR3 spells CASRGDSLNQPQHF. The CDR3 nucleotides read TGTGCCAGCAGGGGGGACAGTCTTAATCAGCCCCAGCATTTT.